One sample yielded the 22 T cell receptor beta chains listed below, sequenced in a study of identical twins. Each CDR3 protein is one row after TCRdb ran MiXCR on the 5' RACE reads. The profile shows around 530,000 distinct CDR3 sequences, roughly 15% of them singletons. The same data also went into a second study, on yellow fever vaccine responses in identical twins.

The source material was CD4+ T cells sorted from blood. The receptor source for this set is a woman aged 18-29 years in good health.

The table lists this clonotype with a few counts. CDR3 in DNA: TGTGCTAGTGGTTTGCTCCCAGGGGGCGCACCCTACGAGCAGTACTTC. The encoded protein is CASGLLPGGAPYEQYF. The chain employs TRBV12-5 and TRBJ2-7; TRBD1 matches at 8 bases. Germline values: CDR1 LGHNT, CDR2 FRNRAP. V lost 2 bases to trimming and J lost 2 bases; unmatched junction nucleotides: 8. The CDR3 spans 16 residues. The whole variable domain, remainder taken from reference TRBV12-5 and TRBJ2-7, is DARVTQTPRHKVTEMGQEVTMRCQPILGHNTVFWYRQTMMQGLELLAYFRNRAPLDDSGMPKDRFSAEMPDATLATLKIQPSEPRDSAVYFCASGLLPGGAPYEQYFGPGTRLTVT.

This clonotype was picked up a small number of times. J is TRBJ2-3 and V is TRBV4-2; 8 bases map to TRBD2. This CDR3 has 15 residues. After removal of 6 bases from V and 14 bases from J, the junction contained 19 bases not matched to a gene. The germline V gene encodes CDR1 LGHNA and CDR2 YNFKEQ. The DNA of the CDR3 is TGTGCCAGCAGAAAGGCCCCACCGGGGGGGCCTAAAGTGTATTTT. Translating gives CASRKAPPGGPKVYF.

In this sample, this clonotype turned up many times. The chain has TRBV5-1 and TRBJ2-2, with 8 bases aligning to TRBD2. The CDR3 contains 17 residues. V lost 4 bases to trimming and J lost 2 bases; unmatched junction nucleotides: 10. Germline CDR1 reads SGHRS; CDR2 reads YFSETQ. The CDR3 DNA reads as TGCGCCAGCAGCCCCCGGGTAGCGGGAACAAACACCGGGGAGCTGTTTTTT. Translating it yields CASSPRVAGTNTGELFF.

The rearrangement joins TRBV3-1 to TRBJ2-7; D call uncertain. Germline CDR1 LGHDT, CDR2 YNNKEL (reference sequence). The V and J ends lost 2 bases and 2 bases respectively, with 13 bases between them. This CDR3 is built from 15 residues. CDR3 amino acids: CASSQFPASTYEQYF. The CDR3 bases are TGTGCCAGCAGCCAATTTCCCGCCAGTACCTACGAGCAGTACTTC.

This clonotype was seen a handful of times. The gene calls are TRBV18 and TRBJ2-2; possibly TRBD1 for D (6 bases). CDR1 and CDR2 from the germline V gene are KGHSH and LQKENI. Trimming shortened V by 1 base and J by 1 base, and 10 bases separated the two germline ends. The CDR3 extends over 16 amino acids. The CDR3, as DNA: TGTGCCAGCTCACCACAGGGACAATTGAACACCGGGGAGCTGTTTTTT. It encodes CASSPQGQLNTGELFF.

This clonotype was counted a few times. CDR3 nucleotide sequence: TGTGCCAGCAGCCCCCTTGTAAACACTGAAGCTTTCTTT. Its translation is CASSPLVNTEAFF. The chain employs TRBV3-1 and TRBJ1-1, with D unresolved. CDR3 length: 13 residues. V was clipped by 4 bases and J by 2 bases, with 8 bases between them. From germline, CDR1 is LGHDT and CDR2 YNNKEL (reference sequence).

This clonotype showed up just a few times. The chain has TRBV9 and TRBJ2-7; TRBD2 agrees at 8 bases. The germline CDR1 and CDR2 sequences are SGDLS and YYNGEE. This CDR3 comprises 21 residues. The junction had 20 bases not matched to a gene; V was cut back by 0 bases and J by 0 bases. The CDR3 sequence: CASSVGPGVTTKRGSSYEQYF. The CDR3 DNA reads TGTGCCAGCAGCGTAGGCCCGGGGGTCACGACTAAGCGGGGGAGCTCCTACGAGCAGTACTTC.

This rearrangement joins TRBV12-3 or TRBV12-4 to TRBJ1-1, with no clear D. Trimming stripped 7 bases from V and 7 bases from J, with 13 bases between. This CDR3 contains 12 residues. The CDR3 nucleotides are TGTGCCAGCACCCGGGTTGGTGGTGAAGCTTTCTTT. Its protein product is CASTRVGGEAFF.

The table lists this clonotype with a few counts. This chain uses TRBV20-1 with TRBJ2-1, with D perhaps TRBD2 (5 bases). CDR3 length: 18 amino acids. The germline V gene has CDR1 DFQATT and CDR2 SNEGSKA (reference sequence). Deletions cut 3 bases from V and 3 bases from J, with 24 bases between. In nucleotides, the CDR3 is TGCAGTGCTAGGTCCGGGTTTTTGGGAGATCAGTACTACAATGAGCAGTTCTTC. Amino acid sequence: CSARSGFLGDQYYNEQFF.

The CDR3 loop reads CCARNPSGLSGANVLTF. The DNA of the CDR3 is TGCTGCGCTAGAAACCCGAGCGGTCTCTCTGGGGCCAACGTCCTGACTTTC. The rearrangement links TRBV20-1 to TRBJ2-6; possibly TRBD2 for D (5 bases). The V gene's germline CDR1 is DFQATT and CDR2 SNEGSKA (reference sequence). The CDR3 runs to 17 residues.

The gene calls are TRBV9 and TRBJ2-2; TRBD2 is a possible D gene (5 bases). CDR1 and CDR2 (germline): SGDLS, YYNGEE. The CDR3 has 16 amino acids. V dropped 0 bases and J dropped 4 bases, with 13 bases sitting between them. CDR3 DNA: TGTGCCAGCAGCGTAGCTGCGGGTGGTGGCACCGGGGAGCTGTTTTTT. This sequence encodes CASSVAAGGGTGELFF.

This clonotype was observed at least ten times. The chain links TRBV3-1 to TRBJ2-7, with D unclear. The germline gives CDR1 LGHDT, CDR2 YNNKEL (reference sequence). The CDR3 is 13 residues long. V lost 1 base and J 1 base, leaving 5 bases between the germline ends. CDR3 residues: CASSQGLSYEQYF. The CDR3 DNA sequence: TGTGCCAGCAGCCAAGGCCTTTCCTACGAGCAGTACTTC.

This clonotype was detected a few times. This sequence joins TRBV10-3 and TRBJ1-5, with a tentative D call TRBD1 (5 bases). With 2 bases removed from V and 8 bases from J, the gap between germline ends came to 7 bases. There are 12 residues in the CDR3. CDR1 is ENHRY and CDR2 is SYGVKD in the germline V gene. CDR3 in DNA: TGTGCCATCAGTGAGCCGGGGGAGCCCCAGCATTTT. It codes for CAISEPGEPQHF.

The chain has TRBV24-1 and TRBJ2-3; D gene unclear. Germline V gene lookup returns CDR1 KGHDR and CDR2 SFDVKD. The CDR3 covers 12 residues. V was shortened by 7 bases and J by 2 bases, with 6 bases between the two germline ends. As DNA, the CDR3 is TGTGCCACCAGACAAAACACAGATACGCAGTATTTT. Encoded protein: CATRQNTDTQYF.

This rearrangement joins TRBV4-2 to TRBJ2-1, with 8 positions matching TRBD2. With 1 base clipped from V and 3 bases from J, the junction kept 8 bases outside the gene matches. The CDR3 totals 17 residues. CDR1 LGHNA and CDR2 YNFKEQ come from the germline V gene. CDR3 loop: CASSQAGRASDYNEQFF. The CDR3 DNA sequence: TGTGCCAGCAGCCAAGCCGGGAGGGCCTCGGACTACAATGAGCAGTTCTTC.

This clonotype turned up a few times. The rearrangement uses TRBV20-1 and TRBJ2-6; D unclear. CDR3 length: 14 residues. Germline V CDR1 and CDR2: DFQATT, SNEGSKA (reference sequence). Between the trimmed V and J ends, which lost 3 bases and 4 bases, there was a span of 10 bases. The CDR3 spells CSASDFSGANVLTF. CDR3 DNA: TGCAGTGCTAGCGACTTTTCCGGGGCCAACGTCCTGACTTTC.

The chain combines TRBV7-9 with TRBJ2-2; 8 bases line up with TRBD2. The CDR3 runs to 14 residues. Germline trimming cut 4 bases from V and 8 bases from J; bases unmatched to any gene: 6. The germline CDR1 and CDR2 sequences are SEHNR and FQNEAQ (reference sequence). CDR3 DNA sequence: TGTGCCAGCAGCTCCGGGAGGGATAGGGGGGAGCTGTTTTTT. Translation: CASSSGRDRGELFF.

The chain employs TRBV12-3 or TRBV12-4 and TRBJ2-5; perhaps TRBD1 as D (6 bases). The ends were cut back, 7 bases at V and 2 bases at J, with 11 bases in the middle. This CDR3 has 13 amino acids. The chain's CDR3 is CASNLDSQETQYF. CDR3 DNA sequence: TGTGCCAGCAACCTGGACAGTCAAGAGACCCAGTACTTC.

The chain combines TRBV12-3 or TRBV12-4 with TRBJ1-1, with D maybe TRBD1 (5 bases). There are 16 residues in the CDR3. Trimming cost V 6 bases and J 1 base, with 18 bases left between them. The CDR3 nucleotides are TGTGCCAGCAGAATCCCAGGGTTGGGTGGGAACACTGAAGCTTTCTTT. Its translation is CASRIPGLGGNTEAFF.

The CDR3: CSVAGQGIEAFF. CDR3 nucleotides: TGCAGCGTGGCCGGACAGGGTATTGAAGCTTTCTTT. The rearrangement joins TRBV29-1 to TRBJ1-1, with 8 bases that match TRBD1. V was pared by 6 bases and J by 7 bases, with 7 bases of the junction left unmatched. The CDR3 is made up of 12 amino acids. Germline V gives CDR1 SQVTM, CDR2 ANQGSEA.

This clonotype has a count of ten or more. The gene calls are TRBV10-3 and TRBJ2-5; 9 nucleotides match TRBD1. With V trimmed by 11 bases and J by 1 base, 14 bases remained unmatched. From germline, CDR1 is ENHRY and CDR2 SYGVKD. The CDR3 sequence is 16 residues long. This CDR3 reads CASDPMGQGIQETQYF. CDR3 in DNA: TGTGCCTCGGACCCAATGGGACAGGGCATCCAAGAGACCCAGTACTTC.

This clonotype was seen only a few times. The chain couples TRBV27 to TRBJ2-7, with D perhaps matching TRBD1 (6 bases). Trimming cost V 6 bases and J 4 bases, with 22 bases left between them. Germline CDR1 and CDR2: MNHEY and SMNVEV (reference sequence). The CDR3 runs to 16 residues. The CDR3 region has the DNA TGTGCCAGCAGGGGGGCAACAGGGAATATTATGTACGAGCAGTACTTC. As protein: CASRGATGNIMYEQYF.